This T cell receptor (beta chain) was captured in a study of T-cell reconstitution after alpha-beta-depleted transplantation in children. V shed 1 base and J 0 bases; nucleotides not matched to a gene: 5. Germline CDR1 LGHDT, CDR2 YNNKEL (reference sequence). This CDR3 has 18 amino acids. The study's findings and limits: One year post-transplant, T-cell counts and diversity were largely derived from T cells produced anew.

The TCRbeta library was prepared with unique molecular identifiers. TCRdb used MiXCR to reprocess the PCR reads, holding one entry per CDR3 protein. The sample lists 300,000 to 350,000 distinct CDR3 sequences, about a quarter occurring once. This clonotype was counted a few times. Its specificity is not known. The chain recombines TRBV3-1 with TRBJ1-5, with 11 bases matching TRBD1. The origin of this receptor is a male patient younger than 18 who had a stem cell transplant for acute lymphoblastic leukemia, so the T cells may come from the graft donor. Sample: PBMCs, mostly from graft donor cells, taken 180 days after TCRalphabeta/CD19-depleted stem cell transplant. This CDR3 is CASSQVGQGGYSNQPQHF. The CDR3 coding sequence is TGTGCCAGCAGCCAAGTGGGACAGGGGGGTTATAGCAATCAGCCCCAGCATTTT.